This passage covers 18 T cell receptor beta chains from one sample sequenced in a study of T cells after yellow fever vaccination. MiXCR was run by TCRdb on the 5' RACE reads, yielding one entry per CDR3 protein. The sample shows some 350,000 distinct CDR3 sequences, roughly 11% of them seen only once. Here the sequenced sample was PBMCs, taken on the day of the first yellow fever vaccination. Source of these receptors: a man aged 18 to 35 who received the YFV17D yellow fever vaccine.

The chain joins TRBV7-2 to TRBJ1-1, with D unresolved. The CDR3 extends over 14 amino acids. Trimming took off 2 bases at V and 2 bases at J, with 9 bases between the two ends. Germline assignment: CDR1 SGHTA and CDR2 FQGNSA. Here the CDR3 reads CASSLHSTNTEAFF. The CDR3 nucleotides are TGTGCCAGCAGCTTACACAGCACCAACACTGAAGCTTTCTTT.

This clonotype occurred once. This chain joins TRBV6-6 and TRBJ1-5; D is possibly TRBD1 (6 bases). This CDR3 is built from 13 residues. Germline loops: CDR1 MNHNY, CDR2 SVGAGI (reference sequence). Deletions cut 6 bases from V and 6 bases from J, with 12 bases between. The CDR3 coding sequence is TGTGCCAGCAGGCCAGGGGACATTCAGCCCCAGCATTTT. Translating gives CASRPGDIQPQHF.

The chain has TRBV15 and TRBJ2-5; D tentatively reads TRBD1 or TRBD2 (5 bases each). V was trimmed by 8 bases and J by 5 bases, leaving 18 bases between them. The CDR3 runs 14 residues. The germline gives CDR1 LNHNV, CDR2 YYDKDF (reference sequence). The CDR3 DNA follows: TGTGCCACCGAGTATGGGGGAATGGGGGAGACCCAGTACTTC. This encodes CATEYGGMGETQYF.

The chain couples TRBV28 to TRBJ1-1; D is unresolved. With 10 bases removed from V and 0 bases from J, the gap between germline ends came to 12 bases. Per the germline V gene, CDR1 is MDHEN and CDR2 is SYDVKM. The CDR3 has 13 amino acids. CDR3 region: CATEVDLNTEAFF. CDR3 sequence (DNA): TGTGCCACCGAAGTGGACCTGAACACTGAAGCTTTCTTT.

This clonotype was observed a handful of times. This chain links TRBV7-2 with TRBJ1-2; D may be TRBD1 (6 bases). The CDR3 consists of 15 residues. V was pared by 1 base and J by 4 bases, with 13 bases between. Germline V gene sequence: CDR1 SGHTA, CDR2 FQGNSA. CDR3 nucleotides: TGTGCCAGCAGCTTAGACAGGGTAGTTTCCTATGGCTACACCTTC. Protein sequence: CASSLDRVVSYGYTF. Supplemented by reference TRBV7-2 and TRBJ1-2, the full variable domain reads GAGVSQSPSNKVTEKGKDVELRCDPISGHTALYWYRQSLGQGLEFLIYFQGNSAPDKSGLPSDRFSAERTGGSVSTLTIQRTQQEDSAVYLCASSLDRVVSYGYTFGSGTRLTVV.

This clonotype has just a few counts. This sequence joins TRBV5-1 and TRBJ2-7, with D tentatively TRBD2 (6 bases). Germline V lookup: CDR1 SGHRS, CDR2 YFSETQ. V was shortened by 7 bases and J by 2 bases, with 16 bases between the two germline ends. The CDR3 extends over 14 amino acids. CDR3 loop: CASWRGRGAYEQYF. CDR3 DNA: TGCGCCAGCTGGAGGGGAAGAGGGGCCTACGAGCAGTACTTC.

As concerns this clonotype: This may stem from a read error, because a much larger clone lies one nucleotide away. CDR3 sequence (DNA): TGTGCCAGCAGTTTCGTCAGCCGCACAGATACGCAGTATTTT. Its protein product is CASSFVSRTDTQYF. The chain has TRBV12-3 or TRBV12-4 and TRBJ2-3; no firm D call. The V gene lost 3 bases and the J gene lost 1 base, with 8 bases spanning the gap. The CDR3 spans 14 residues.

V and J are TRBV4-3 and TRBJ2-3; D gene unclear. CDR1 LGHNA and CDR2 YSLEER come from the germline V gene. This CDR3 has 14 amino acids. Deletions cut 3 bases from V and 4 bases from J, with 11 bases between. CDR3 nucleotide sequence: TGCGCCAGCAGCCAGAGACCCGGGCCAGATACGCAGTATTTT. As protein: CASSQRPGPDTQYF.

The chain is built from TRBV11-2 and TRBJ1-2; D is unresolved. The ends were cut back, 1 base at V and 0 bases at J, with 6 bases in the middle. The CDR3 runs to 14 residues. Germline CDR1 reads SGHAT; CDR2 reads FQNNGV. CDR3 coding DNA: TGTGCCAGCAGCTTAGGTCTGGCTAACTATGGCTACACCTTC. It codes for CASSLGLANYGYTF.

This clonotype was seen at least ten times. J is TRBJ2-2 and V is TRBV6-5, with unresolved D. The CDR3 contains 17 residues. V was pared by 0 bases and J by 0 bases, with 11 bases between. Germline assignment: CDR1 MNHEY and CDR2 SVGAGI. CDR3 bases: TGTGCCAGCAGTTACTCGAGCTTCACCCCGAACACCGGGGAGCTGTTTTTT. Its protein is CASSYSSFTPNTGELFF.

V and J are TRBV28 and TRBJ2-6, with unresolved D. The CDR3 length is 15 residues. V lost 7 bases to trimming and J lost 0 bases, with 10 bases between them. In germline, CDR1 is MDHEN, CDR2 SYDVKM. CDR3 amino acids: CASTAPLSGANVLTF. The CDR3 coding sequence is TGTGCCAGCACCGCCCCCCTCTCTGGGGCCAACGTCCTGACTTTC. The full variable domain, its missing parts supplied by reference TRBV28 and TRBJ2-6, is DVKVTQSSRYLVKRTGEKVFLECVQDMDHENMFWYRQDPGLGLRLIYFSYDVKMKEKGDIPEGYSVSREKKERFSLILESASTNQTSMYLCASTAPLSGANVLTFGAGSRLTVL.

This clonotype was observed a few times. CDR3 DNA: TGTGCCAGCAGCATACAGGGTGAACACTCTGGAAACACCATATATTTT. Translation gives CASSIQGEHSGNTIYF. This chain links TRBV13 with TRBJ1-3; D is possibly TRBD1 (6 bases). The CDR3 totals 16 residues. The V end lost 5 bases, the J end lost 0 bases, and 14 bases lay between the germline ends. Germline CDR1 and CDR2: PRHDT and FYEKMQ (reference sequence). The full variable domain, completed using reference TRBV13 and TRBJ1-3, is AAGVIQSPRHLIKEKRETATLKCYPIPRHDTVYWYQQGPGQDPQFLISFYEKMQSDKGSIPDRFSAQQFSDYHSELNMSSLELGDSALYFCASSIQGEHSGNTIYFGEGSWLTVV.

The chain recombines TRBV4-3 with TRBJ1-1; 10 bases are shared with TRBD1. The V segment lost 0 bases and the J segment 5 bases; nucleotides outside the gene matches: 9. Germline-derived CDR1 and CDR2 are LGHNA and YSLEER. The CDR3 loop spans 17 amino acids. This CDR3 is CASSQEDRTGGITEAFF. The CDR3 DNA follows: TGCGCCAGCAGCCAAGAGGACCGGACAGGGGGTATAACTGAAGCTTTCTTT.

This clonotype was observed a handful of times. For the CDR3, the DNA is TGCGCCAGCAGCCCTAGACGGTCCAGTTCTCTCAATCAGCCCCAGCATTTT. It is translated as CASSPRRSSSLNQPQHF. The rearrangement uses TRBV4-1 and TRBJ1-5, with unresolved D. Germline CDR1 MGHRA, CDR2 YSYEKL. V shed 4 bases and J shed 3 bases, with 19 bases lying between them. The CDR3 sequence is 17 residues long.

This clonotype was seen only a few times. V gene TRBV10-3 combines with J gene TRBJ2-7; D is ambiguous. Trimming left V 3 bases short and J 0 bases short, with 9 bases between. The germline V gene encodes CDR1 ENHRY and CDR2 SYGVKD. There are 14 residues in the CDR3. The CDR3 is CAISEIGNSYEQYF. The CDR3 region has the DNA TGTGCCATCAGTGAAATAGGGAACTCCTACGAGCAGTACTTC.

This rearrangement joins TRBV5-1 to TRBJ2-3; D gene unclear. This CDR3 is built from 14 residues. CDR1 is SGHRS and CDR2 is YFSETQ in the germline V gene. Trimming shortened V by 4 bases and J by 4 bases, and 13 bases separated the two germline ends. The CDR3 spells CASSQTDRPDTQYF. The CDR3 nucleotides read TGCGCCAGCAGCCAGACGGACCGGCCAGATACGCAGTATTTT.

There are a few counts of this clonotype. This chain links TRBV7-2 with TRBJ2-5, with 7 bases lining up with TRBD1. The CDR3 extends over 14 amino acids. Germline V gene data show CDR1 as SGHTA and CDR2 as FQGNSA. J was trimmed by 2 bases and V by 5 bases; bases with no gene match: 5. The CDR3 reads CASSNNRGQETQYF. The CDR3 DNA follows: TGTGCCAGCAGCAATAACAGGGGACAAGAGACCCAGTACTTC.

This clonotype was counted only a few times. V is TRBV4-3 and J is TRBJ2-1, with 7 bases identical to TRBD1. The CDR3 contains 16 residues. V lost 0 bases to trimming and J lost 4 bases; unmatched junction nucleotides: 6. Germline CDR1 LGHNA, CDR2 YSLEER. CDR3 DNA sequence: TGCGCCAGCAGCCAAGATAGAGGGGGCCGTTACAATGAGCAGTTCTTC. Protein sequence: CASSQDRGGRYNEQFF.